These 30 T cell receptor beta chains were sequenced from one sample in a study of T-cell reconstitution after alpha-beta-depleted transplantation in children. The TCRbeta library incorporated unique molecular identifiers. TCRdb analysed the PCR reads with MiXCR anew, one entry per CDR3 protein. The sample has some 520,000 distinct CDR3 sequences, 32% seen once. This material consisted of PBMCs from the stem cell graft donor, taken from the stem cell graft. Receptors were obtained from a human donor who donated a stem cell graft to a child with aplastic anemia.

This clonotype was counted between two and nine times. This chain connects TRBV27 to TRBJ2-1; the D gene is possibly TRBD2 (8 bases). This CDR3 is built from 15 residues. Germline V gene data show CDR1 as MNHEY and CDR2 as SMNVEV (reference sequence). Trimming removed 6 bases from V and 8 bases from J, with 20 bases in between. As DNA, the CDR3 is TGTGCCAGCAGCGATAGCGGGACAGCAGGCGATGAGCAGTTCTTC. Translated, it gives CASSDSGTAGDEQFF.

This clonotype was seen a single time. This chain's CDR3 is CASSLVGHEQFF. In DNA, the CDR3 is TGTGCCAGCAGCTTAGTCGGACATGAGCAGTTCTTC. The chain carries TRBV7-9 and TRBJ2-1; D is unresolved. The CDR3 is made up of 12 amino acids. V gave up 1 base and J gave up 8 bases, with 6 bases separating them. Germline V gives CDR1 SEHNR, CDR2 FQNEAQ (reference sequence).

The chain links TRBV18 to TRBJ2-1; TRBD2 matches 13 bases. Trimming at V came to 6 bases and at J to 7 bases, leaving 6 bases not matched to a gene. Germline V CDR1 and CDR2: KGHSH, LQKENI. The CDR3 length is 15 residues. The CDR3: CASSPGLAGINEQFF. CDR3 in DNA: TGTGCCAGCTCGCCGGGACTAGCGGGAATAAATGAGCAGTTCTTC.

Only a few counts were recorded for this clonotype. This chain connects TRBV7-8 to TRBJ2-1, with D perhaps matching TRBD1 or TRBD2 (5 bases each). Trimming removed 1 base from V and 5 bases from J, with 15 bases in between. Germline CDR1 and CDR2: SGHVS and FQNEAQ. The CDR3 length is 16 residues. This CDR3 reads CASSLVRVGTHNEQFF. For the CDR3, the DNA is TGTGCCAGCAGCTTAGTCAGGGTCGGGACCCACAATGAGCAGTTCTTC. The full variable domain, its missing parts supplied by reference TRBV7-8 and TRBJ2-1, is GAGVSQSPRYKVAKRGQDVALRCDPISGHVSLFWYQQALGQGPEFLTYFQNEAQLDKSGLPSDRFFAERPEGSVSTLKIQRTQQEDSAVYLCASSLVRVGTHNEQFFGPGTRLTVL.

This clonotype was seen only a few times. The chain couples TRBV11-2 to TRBJ2-2; the match to TRBD2 covers 13 bases. CDR1 and CDR2 (germline): SGHAT, FQNNGV. CDR3 length: 18 residues. V lost 4 bases to trimming and J lost 4 bases; unmatched junction nucleotides: 9. The CDR3 here is CASSSPGLAGDVTGELFF. DNA of the CDR3: TGTGCCAGCAGCTCGCCTGGACTAGCGGGAGACGTCACCGGGGAGCTGTTTTTT.

This clonotype was recorded a few times. This chain joins TRBV7-9 and TRBJ1-2; D is ambiguous. Germline V CDR1 and CDR2: SEHNR, FQNEAQ (reference sequence). V gave up 3 bases and J gave up 2 bases, with 4 bases separating them. CDR3 length equals 12 residues. CDR3 coding DNA: TGTGCCAGCAGCTTTCAGAACTATGGCTACACCTTC. It encodes CASSFQNYGYTF.

This chain uses TRBV12-3 or TRBV12-4 with TRBJ2-1, with a weak D call TRBD2 (6 bases). The CDR3 extends over 14 amino acids. Deletions cut 9 bases from V and 2 bases from J, with 14 bases between. The CDR3 sequence: CASKLAKTYNEQFF. The CDR3, as DNA: TGTGCCAGTAAACTAGCAAAGACCTACAATGAGCAGTTCTTC.

The chain combines TRBV6-5 with TRBJ2-1; TRBD2 matches at 7 bases. Germline CDR1 reads MNHEY; CDR2 reads SVGAGI. The CDR3 contains 16 residues. V dropped 4 bases and J dropped 8; count of bases not matched to a gene: 14. CDR3 sequence reads: CASSSLRTRTGDEQFF. CDR3 coding DNA: TGTGCCAGCAGTTCCCTGAGGACTAGGACGGGCGATGAGCAGTTCTTC.

A note on this clonotype: One end of the junction fails to match germline, which may point to a read error. The chain couples TRBV27 to TRBJ2-1; 15 bases match TRBD2. The CDR3 contains 20 residues. The germline gives CDR1 MNHEY, CDR2 SMNVEV (reference sequence). CDR3 amino acids: CASSLRRTSGRGSSYNQQFF. DNA for the CDR3: TGTGCCAGCAGTTTAAGGAGGACTAGCGGGAGGGGGAGCTCCTACAATCAGCAGTTCTTC.

V usage is TRBV4-3 and J usage is TRBJ1-1; D is possibly TRBD1 (5 bases). Trimming left V 1 base short and J 3 bases short, with 24 bases between. The CDR3 length is 19 residues. Looked up from germline, CDR1 is LGHNA and CDR2 is YSLEER. CDR3 sequence: CASSQARRGMRGKDTEAFF. The CDR3 DNA reads as TGCGCCAGCAGCCAAGCACGGAGGGGAATGCGGGGTAAGGACACTGAAGCTTTCTTT.

This sequence joins TRBV9 and TRBJ1-1; 7 positions agree with TRBD1. CDR1 is SGDLS and CDR2 is YYNGEE in the germline V gene. V gave up 4 bases and J gave up 4 bases; unmatched junction bases: 7. CDR3 size: 14 residues. The CDR3 spells CASSPRQGPTEAFF. CDR3 bases: TGTGCCAGCAGCCCCCGACAGGGACCCACTGAAGCTTTCTTT.

CDR3 DNA: TGTGCCAGCAGCTGGACAGGACCCACCGGGGAGCTGTTTTTT. This sequence encodes CASSWTGPTGELFF. V and J are TRBV7-3 and TRBJ2-2, with 7 bases that match TRBD1. The CDR3 extends over 14 amino acids. Germline V lookup: CDR1 SGHTA, CDR2 FQGTGA. With 4 bases clipped from V and 4 bases from J, the junction kept 3 bases outside the gene matches.

This clonotype has at least ten counts. This chain connects TRBV6-1 to TRBJ1-2, with 9 bases fitting TRBD1. V was pared by 3 bases and J by 4 bases, with 3 bases of the junction left unmatched. Per the germline V gene, CDR1 is MNHNS and CDR2 is SASEGT. The CDR3 consists of 14 residues. CDR3 nucleotide sequence: TGTGCCAGCAGTGAGGACAGGGGAGGCTATGGCTACACCTTC. Its translation is CASSEDRGGYGYTF.

The chain uses TRBV29-1 and TRBJ1-2, with 7 positions matching TRBD1. The V gene end was trimmed by 4 bases and the J gene end by 4 bases; junction bases not matched to a gene: 12. The germline V gene has CDR1 SQVTM and CDR2 ANQGSEA. The CDR3 is 15 amino acids. CDR3 amino acids: CSVGVQGTSGYGYTF. CDR3 DNA sequence: TGCAGCGTTGGAGTACAGGGGACCTCTGGCTATGGCTACACCTTC.

V and J are TRBV6-2 or TRBV6-3 and TRBJ2-7; TRBD2 aligns across 12 bases. The CDR3 runs to 14 residues. In germline, CDR1 is MNHEY, CDR2 SVGEGT. V lost 5 bases, J lost 3 bases, and 2 bases stayed unmatched. The CDR3 DNA is TGTGCCAGCAGTCAACTAGCGGGAGGCTACGAGCAGTACGTC. Its translation: CASSQLAGGYEQYV.

This clonotype was seen a handful of times. This chain links TRBV20-1 with TRBJ1-6; tentatively, D is TRBD1 (6 bases). Germline V gene data show CDR1 as DFQATT and CDR2 as SNEGSKA (reference sequence). This CDR3 is 13 amino acids long. Trimming pared 6 bases from V and 4 bases from J, leaving 10 bases between. The CDR3 bases are TGCAGTGCCACTGGACAGTATAATTCACCCCTCCACTTT. It encodes CSATGQYNSPLHF.

The chain joins TRBV4-3 to TRBJ2-1; no definite D call. Per germline, CDR1 LGHNA and CDR2 YSLEER. The CDR3 runs to 15 residues. Between the trimmed V and J ends, which lost 0 bases and 8 bases, there was a span of 14 bases. CDR3 protein: CASSQDQRRWHEQFF. As DNA, the CDR3 is TGCGCCAGCAGCCAAGATCAGCGTAGGTGGCATGAGCAGTTCTTC.

The V call is TRBV5-6, the J call TRBJ1-1; 9 bases match TRBD1. CDR3 length: 13 amino acids. V was pared by 3 bases and J by 6 bases, with 3 bases of the junction left unmatched. The germline V gene has CDR1 SGHDT and CDR2 YYEEEE. The DNA for the CDR3 is TGTGCCAGCAGCTGGGACAGGGTTGCTGAAGCTTTCTTT. Its protein product is CASSWDRVAEAFF. Using reference TRBV5-6 and TRBJ1-1 for the parts outside the CDR3, the full variable domain is DAGVTQSPTHLIKTRGQQVTLRCSPKSGHDTVSWYQQALGQGPQFIFQYYEEEERQRGNFPDRFSGHQFPNYSSELNVNALLLGDSALYLCASSWDRVAEAFFGQGTRLTVV.

The J gene is TRBJ1-2, the V gene TRBV5-1, with D perhaps matching TRBD1 (5 bases). Germline V gene data show CDR1 as SGHRS and CDR2 as YFSETQ. V lost 3 bases and J lost 3, with 15 bases in between. The CDR3 consists of 15 residues. The CDR3 spells CASSWEKAGHYGYTF. For the CDR3, the DNA is TGCGCCAGCAGCTGGGAGAAGGCGGGACACTATGGCTACACCTTC.

This clonotype occurred once. V is TRBV11-2 and J is TRBJ2-7, with a tentative D call TRBD2 (5 bases). V was trimmed by 5 bases and J by 2 bases, leaving 16 bases between them. Germline V gives CDR1 SGHAT, CDR2 FQNNGV. The CDR3 is made up of 15 amino acids. In nucleotides, the CDR3 is TGTGCCAGCAGCCCTATCGGTCCGGGGACCTACGAGCAGTACTTC. It encodes CASSPIGPGTYEQYF.

The V and J genes are TRBV6-5 and TRBJ1-3; possible D gene TRBD1, 6 bases. Germline CDR1 and CDR2: MNHEY and SVGAGI. V was trimmed by 0 bases and J by 3 bases, leaving 9 bases between them. This CDR3 has 15 amino acids. The CDR3 DNA follows: TGTGCCAGCAGTTACTCGGGGGGCCGTGGAAACACCATATATTTT. Translated: CASSYSGGRGNTIYF.

This chain connects TRBV6-1 to TRBJ2-5; TRBD2 matches 7 bases. This CDR3 comprises 15 residues. V was pared by 8 bases and J by 2 bases, with 11 bases of the junction left unmatched. CDR1 and CDR2 from the germline V gene are MNHNS and SASEGT. The CDR3 sequence: CASGGRARDQETQYF. CDR3 nucleotide sequence: TGTGCCAGCGGGGGGAGGGCCCGGGATCAAGAGACCCAGTACTTC.

This clonotype was counted between two and nine times. The chain has TRBV21-1 and TRBJ2-7; the table gives TRBD1 as D, unverified against the DNA. TRBV21-1 is assigned pseudogene status. The CDR3 length is 14 residues. For the CDR3, the DNA is TGTGCCAGCACCAGCAACTTGGACAGCTACGAGCAGTACGTC. Its protein product is CASTSNLDSYEQYV.

The table lists this clonotype with a few counts. The CDR3 DNA reads TGTGCCAGCAGTTTAGGGGTTAGCGAAGCTTTCTTT. This encodes CASSLGVSEAFF. The chain links TRBV12-3 or TRBV12-4 to TRBJ1-1; D gene ambiguous. The CDR3 covers 12 residues. Trimming shortened V by 1 base and J by 8 bases, and 8 bases separated the two germline ends.

This clonotype appeared a few times. V and J are TRBV29-1 and TRBJ1-5; possible D gene TRBD1, 6 bases. Between the trimmed V and J ends, which lost 5 bases and 0 bases, there was a span of 11 bases. This CDR3 is 14 amino acids long. The germline V gene encodes CDR1 SQVTM and CDR2 ANQGSEA. CDR3 in amino acids: CSVRQGNSNQPQHF. The CDR3 nucleotides read TGCAGCGTTCGGCAGGGGAATAGCAATCAGCCCCAGCATTTT. The whole variable domain, remainder taken from reference TRBV29-1 and TRBJ1-5, is SAVISQKPSRDICQRGTSLTIQCQVDSQVTMMFWYRQQPGQSLTLIATANQGSEATYESGFVIDKFPISRPNLTFSTLTVSNMSPEDSSIYLCSVRQGNSNQPQHFGDGTRLSIL.

This rearrangement joins TRBV6-1 to TRBJ2-1; maybe TRBD1 (5 bases). The germline V gene has CDR1 MNHNS and CDR2 SASEGT. Trimming left V 1 base short and J 7 bases short, with 14 bases between. CDR3 size: 15 residues. CDR3 in DNA: TGTGCCAGCAGTGAAGATCTCAGGGCAGGAAATGAGCAGTTCTTC. This codes for CASSEDLRAGNEQFF.

This clonotype occurred a few times. This chain links TRBV9 with TRBJ2-1; D is perhaps TRBD1 or TRBD2 (5 bases each). The V and J ends lost 0 bases and 11 bases respectively, with 18 bases between them. The CDR3 consists of 15 residues. The V gene's germline CDR1 is SGDLS and CDR2 YYNGEE. In nucleotides, the CDR3 is TGTGCCAGCAGCGTAGCGCCGGGACCACTAAATAAGCAGTTCTTC. Translated: CASSVAPGPLNKQFF.

The V gene is TRBV7-9, the J gene TRBJ1-6, with a tentative D call TRBD1 (5 bases). Trimming removed 6 bases from V and 11 bases from J, with 23 bases in between. Germline CDR1 reads SEHNR; CDR2 reads FQNEAQ (reference sequence). The CDR3 is made up of 16 amino acids. The CDR3 protein is CASSPPDRREGPPLHF. CDR3 bases: TGTGCCAGCAGTCCTCCTGACCGACGAGAGGGGCCACCCCTCCACTTT.

The chain has TRBV7-2 and TRBJ1-4; tentatively, D is TRBD1 (6 bases). The CDR3 length is 15 residues. The germline gives CDR1 SGHTA, CDR2 FQGNSA. The V gene lost 2 bases and the J gene lost 0 bases, with 7 bases spanning the gap. The CDR3: CASSLRTATNEKLFF. CDR3 bases: TGTGCCAGCAGCTTAAGGACAGCAACTAATGAAAAACTGTTTTTT.

This clonotype was detected a few times. The chain couples TRBV11-2 to TRBJ2-7; 7 bases are shared with TRBD1. The germline V gene has CDR1 SGHAT and CDR2 FQNNGV. The CDR3 is made up of 19 amino acids. The junction had 22 bases not matched to a gene; V was cut back by 5 bases and J by 3 bases. CDR3 DNA sequence: TGTGCCAGCAGCCCGAAGGGACAGACACGCTCCGGCCATTACTACGAGCAGTACTTC. Translation: CASSPKGQTRSGHYYEQYF.